This T cell receptor beta chain was captured by sequencing in a study of neoadjuvant anti-PD-1 for oral cavity cancer. The germline V gene encodes CDR1 SGHAT and CDR2 FQNNGV. Trimming cost V 1 base and J 5 bases, with 18 bases left between them. The CDR3 has 17 residues. Clones were sequenced by immunoSEQ multiplex PCR, and TCRdb holds only the in-frame ones, with some missing. The data contain fewer than 35,000 clones, just under 90% of them singletons. Sequenced here: PBMCs, sampled before nivolumab (anti-PD-1) treatment. J is TRBJ2-1 and V is TRBV11-2, with unresolved D. This TCR was recovered from a person between 40 and 79 years old with oral cavity squamous cell carcinoma. The DNA of the CDR3 is TGTGCCAGCAGCTTAGTCGGGCGACTGAGAAGCAACAATGAGCAGTTCTTC. Protein: CASSLVGRLRSNNEQFF.